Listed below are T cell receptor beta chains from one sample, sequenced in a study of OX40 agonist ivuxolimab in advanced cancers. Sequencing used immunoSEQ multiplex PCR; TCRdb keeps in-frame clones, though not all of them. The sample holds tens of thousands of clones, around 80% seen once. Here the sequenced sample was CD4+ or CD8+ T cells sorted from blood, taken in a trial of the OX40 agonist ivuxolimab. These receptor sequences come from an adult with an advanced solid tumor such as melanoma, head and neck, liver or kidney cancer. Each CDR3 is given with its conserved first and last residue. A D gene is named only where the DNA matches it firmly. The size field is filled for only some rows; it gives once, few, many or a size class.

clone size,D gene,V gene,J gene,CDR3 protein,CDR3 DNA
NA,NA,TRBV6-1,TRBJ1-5,CASSESRVGQPQHF,TGTGCCAGCAGTGAATCCAGGGTGGGGCAGCCCCAGCATTTT
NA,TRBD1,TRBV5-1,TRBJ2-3,CASSHRPGQGSDTQYF,TGCGCCAGCAGCCATCGACCGGGACAGGGATCAGATACGCAGTATTTT
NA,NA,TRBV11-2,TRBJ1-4,CASSLGVSGEKLFF,TGTGCCAGCAGCTTAGGTGTGTCGGGGGAAAAACTGTTTTTT
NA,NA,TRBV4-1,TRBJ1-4,CASSRPGGDRTYPVNEKLFF,TGCGCCAGCAGCCGACCCGGGGGCGACAGAACTTATCCTGTTAATGAAAAACTGTTTTTT
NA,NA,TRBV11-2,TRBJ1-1,CASSLSRGWTEAFF,TGTGCCAGCAGCTTAAGCAGGGGTTGGACTGAAGCTTTCTTT
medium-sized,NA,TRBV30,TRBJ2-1,CAWSVYLNEQFF,TGTGCCTGGAGTGTATATCTGAATGAGCAGTTCTTC
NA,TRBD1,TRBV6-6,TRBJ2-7,CASSADRGSYEQYF,TGTGCCAGCAGCGCGGACAGGGGCTCCTACGAGCAGTACTTC
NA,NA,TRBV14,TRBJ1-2,CASSQDLQSNYGYTF,TGTGCCAGCAGCCAAGACCTACAGAGTAACTATGGCTACACCTTC
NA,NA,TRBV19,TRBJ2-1,CASSPVAAGNEQFF,TGTGCCAGTAGTCCGGTAGCGGCAGGCAATGAGCAGTTCTTC
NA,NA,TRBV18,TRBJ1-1,CASSRRGQNTEAFF,TGTGCCAGCTCACGACGGGGGCAGAACACTGAAGCTTTCTTT
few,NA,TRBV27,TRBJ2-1,CASSTRDPRSYNEQFF,TGTGCCAGCAGTACCAGGGACCCACGCTCCTACAATGAGCAGTTCTTC
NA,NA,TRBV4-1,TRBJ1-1,CASSPTGSLLNTEAFF,TGCGCCAGCAGCCCTACAGGGAGCCTCCTGAACACTGAAGCTTTCTTT
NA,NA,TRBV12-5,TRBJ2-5,CASGLQADSSGVGETQYF,TGTGCTAGTGGTTTGCAAGCCGATTCGTCAGGGGTAGGTGAGACCCAGTACTTC
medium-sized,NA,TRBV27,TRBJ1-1,CASSLQTAVTEAFF,TGTGCCAGCAGTCTACAGACAGCCGTCACTGAAGCTTTCTTT
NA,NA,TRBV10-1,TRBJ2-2,CASSGPPGRLNTGELFF,TGCGCCAGCAGTGGCCCTCCCGGTCGACTGAACACCGGGGAGCTGTTTTTT
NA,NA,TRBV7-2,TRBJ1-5,CASSFSSGADQPQHF,TGTGCCAGCAGCTTTTCGTCAGGGGCGGATCAGCCCCAGCATTTT
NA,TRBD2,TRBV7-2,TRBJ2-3,CASSSTGAGGPGRNTQYF,TGTGCCAGCAGTTCGACAGGAGCGGGAGGGCCTGGGAGAAATACGCAGTATTTT
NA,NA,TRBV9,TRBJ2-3,CASSVVSGSTDTQYF,TGTGCCAGCAGCGTAGTAAGCGGCAGCACAGATACGCAGTATTTT
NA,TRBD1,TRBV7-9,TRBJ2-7,CASSLDLGQSLEREQYF,TGTGCCAGCAGCTTGGATTTGGGACAGTCCCTCGAGAGGGAGCAGTACTTC
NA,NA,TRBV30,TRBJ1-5,CAWSVGGFGQPQHF,TGTGCCTGGAGTGTAGGGGGATTTGGGCAGCCCCAGCATTTT
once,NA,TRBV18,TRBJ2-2,CASSPPGELFF,TGTGCCAGCTCACCGCCCGGGGAGCTGTTTTTT
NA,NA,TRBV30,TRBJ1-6,CAWGRENSPLHF,TGTGCCTGGGGCCGGGAGAATTCACCCCTCCACTTT
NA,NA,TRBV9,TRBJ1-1,CASSPQGLNTEAFF,TGTGCCAGCAGCCCCCAGGGCCTTAACACTGAAGCTTTCTTT
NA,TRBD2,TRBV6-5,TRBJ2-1,CASSEGTSVEVQFF,TGTGCCAGCAGTGAAGGGACTAGTGTTGAAGTGCAGTTCTTC
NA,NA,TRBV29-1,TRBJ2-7,CSGTIDGYEQYF,TGCAGCGGGACGATCGACGGCTACGAGCAGTACTTC
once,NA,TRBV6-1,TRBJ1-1,CAISEQEGNTEAFF,TGTGCCATCAGTGAGCAGGAGGGGAACACTGAAGCTTTCTTT
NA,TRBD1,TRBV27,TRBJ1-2,CASSRLTGTEGYTF,TGTGCCAGCAGTCGCCTGACAGGGACGGAGGGCTACACCTTC
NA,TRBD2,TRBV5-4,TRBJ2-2,CASSPGLAGMNTGELFF,TGTGCCAGCAGCCCGGGACTAGCGGGAATGAACACCGGGGAGCTGTTTTTT
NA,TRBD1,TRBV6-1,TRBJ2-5,CASLQYGTGRETQYF,TGTGCCAGTCTACAGTACGGGACAGGGCGGGAGACCCAGTACTTC
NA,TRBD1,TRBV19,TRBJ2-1,CASNTRDRGNNEQFF,TGTGCCAGTAACACCCGGGACAGGGGGAACAATGAGCAGTTCTTC
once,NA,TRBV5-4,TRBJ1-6,CASSLSLWGADSPLHF,TGTGCCAGCAGCTTGAGCTTGTGGGGGGCTGATTCACCCCTCCACTTT
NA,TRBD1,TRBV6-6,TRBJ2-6,CASRDRASSGANVLTF,TGTGCCAGCAGGGACAGGGCATCTTCTGGGGCCAACGTCCTGACTTTC
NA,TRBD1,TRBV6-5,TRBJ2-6,CASSAQPGQADVLTF,TGTGCCAGCAGTGCCCAGCCGGGACAGGCCGACGTCCTGACTTTC